Below, one T cell receptor (beta chain) is given with its context. Trimming stripped 0 bases from V and 0 bases from J, with 6 bases between. The CDR3 loop spans 14 amino acids. Germline values: CDR1 GTSNPN, CDR2 SVGIG (reference sequence). The entry originates in a study of somatic mutations in cytotoxic T cells in rheumatoid arthritis. TCRdb's copy holds only in-frame clones and misses some; the assay was immunoSEQ multiplex PCR. Here the sample spans about 26,000 clones, roughly 80% being singletons. The clonotype originates from a man aged 50-59 years in good health. The material sequenced was CD8+ T cells sorted from blood. This chain uses TRBV30 with TRBJ2-1; D is perhaps TRBD2 (5 bases). The CDR3 bases are TGTGCCTGGAGTGTGGGAGTCTCCTACAATGAGCAGTTCTTC. Amino acid sequence: CAWSVGVSYNEQFF.